Each of the 5 T cell receptor beta chains below was sequenced from the same sample in a study of blood T cell repertoires in COVID-19. Measured with immunoSEQ multiplex PCR; TCRdb has only the in-frame clones, and not every one. The sample has roughly 200,000 clones; roughly 84% are singletons. The sequenced sample consisted of peripheral blood. These receptors originate from a middle-aged woman with COVID-19, enrolled during active disease.

This chain uses TRBV28 with TRBJ2-7; TRBD2 matches 7 bases. Germline V gene sequence: CDR1 MDHEN, CDR2 SYDVKM. The CDR3 consists of 14 residues. V dropped 3 bases and J dropped 1; count of bases not matched to a gene: 3. CDR3 loop: CASSFRAGSYEQYF. CDR3 sequence (DNA): TGTGCCAGCAGTTTTCGAGCGGGGTCCTACGAGCAGTACTTC.

This rearrangement joins TRBV6-4 to TRBJ1-4, with TRBD1 matching over 9 bases. Germline lookup yields CDR1 MRHNA and CDR2 SNTAGT. Trimming removed 11 bases from V and 8 bases from J; junction bases left unmatched: 18. CDR3 length equals 16 residues. The CDR3 DNA sequence: TGTGCCCACGATCGGGACAGGGTTACTTTCCGAGAAAAACTGTTTTTT. This gives the protein CAHDRDRVTFREKLFF.

The chain joins TRBV4-2 to TRBJ1-4; D possibly corresponds to TRBD1 (6 bases). The CDR3 is made up of 15 amino acids. The V end was cut by 4 bases, the J end by 5 bases, with 14 bases between. Germline V gives CDR1 LGHNA, CDR2 YNFKEQ. CDR3 DNA sequence: TGTGCCAGCAGCCGAGGGGGAGTGGAGAATGAAAAACTGTTTTTT. It encodes CASSRGGVENEKLFF.

The chain is built from TRBV10-1 and TRBJ2-1; TRBD2 is a possible D gene (5 bases). The germline V and J ends were trimmed by 3 bases and 7 bases, with 13 bases remaining between them. Germline CDR1 is WNHNN and CDR2 is SYGVQD (reference sequence). The CDR3 contains 14 residues. CDR3 residues: CASSDLVSGNEQFF. CDR3 in DNA: TGCGCCAGCAGTGATCTGGTTTCGGGGAATGAGCAGTTCTTC.

The chain employs TRBV2 and TRBJ2-6; D gene unclear. The germline V gene encodes CDR1 SNHLY and CDR2 FYNNEI. V lost 3 bases, J lost 4 bases, and 7 bases lay in between. The CDR3 is 14 amino acids. The CDR3 loop reads CASSENLGANVLTF. CDR3 bases: TGTGCCAGCAGTGAGAACCTAGGGGCCAACGTCCTGACTTTC.